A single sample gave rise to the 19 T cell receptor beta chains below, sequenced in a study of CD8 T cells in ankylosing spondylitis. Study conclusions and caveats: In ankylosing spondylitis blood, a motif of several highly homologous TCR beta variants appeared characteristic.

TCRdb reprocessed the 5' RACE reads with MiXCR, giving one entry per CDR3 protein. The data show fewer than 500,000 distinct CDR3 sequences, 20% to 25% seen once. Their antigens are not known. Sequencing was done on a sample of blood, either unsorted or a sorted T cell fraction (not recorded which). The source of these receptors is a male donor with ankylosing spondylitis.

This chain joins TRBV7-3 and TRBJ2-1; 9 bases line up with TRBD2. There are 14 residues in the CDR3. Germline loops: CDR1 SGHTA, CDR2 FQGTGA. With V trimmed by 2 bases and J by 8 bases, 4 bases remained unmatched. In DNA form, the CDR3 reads TGTGCCAGCAGCTTAGGGACTAGCAACTATGAGCAGTTCTTC. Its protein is CASSLGTSNYEQFF.

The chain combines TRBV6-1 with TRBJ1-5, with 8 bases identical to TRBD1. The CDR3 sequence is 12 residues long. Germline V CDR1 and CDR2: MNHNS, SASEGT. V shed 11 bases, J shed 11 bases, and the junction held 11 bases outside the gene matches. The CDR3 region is CAAGQARRTQHF. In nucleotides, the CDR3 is TGTGCCGCGGGACAGGCCCGGAGGACCCAGCATTTT.

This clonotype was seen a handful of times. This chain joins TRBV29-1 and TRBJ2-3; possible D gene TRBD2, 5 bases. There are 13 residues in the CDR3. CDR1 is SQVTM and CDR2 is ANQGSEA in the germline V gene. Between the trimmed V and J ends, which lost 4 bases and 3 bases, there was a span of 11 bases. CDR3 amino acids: CSVVGDGTDTQYF. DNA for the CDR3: TGCAGCGTTGTGGGAGACGGGACAGATACGCAGTATTTT.

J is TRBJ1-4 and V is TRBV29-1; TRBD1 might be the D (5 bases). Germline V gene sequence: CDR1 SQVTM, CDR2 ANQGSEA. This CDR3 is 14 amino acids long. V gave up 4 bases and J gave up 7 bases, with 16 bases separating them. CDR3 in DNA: TGCAGCGTTGGATTAGGACGGCAGGGTGAAAAACTGTTTTTT. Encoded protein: CSVGLGRQGEKLFF.

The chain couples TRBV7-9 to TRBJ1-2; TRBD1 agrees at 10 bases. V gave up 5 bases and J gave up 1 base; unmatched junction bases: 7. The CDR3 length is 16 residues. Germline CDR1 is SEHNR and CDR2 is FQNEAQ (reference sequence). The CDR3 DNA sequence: TGTGCCAGCAGCCTCACCGGACAGGGGGTTAACTATGGCTACACCTTC. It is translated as CASSLTGQGVNYGYTF.

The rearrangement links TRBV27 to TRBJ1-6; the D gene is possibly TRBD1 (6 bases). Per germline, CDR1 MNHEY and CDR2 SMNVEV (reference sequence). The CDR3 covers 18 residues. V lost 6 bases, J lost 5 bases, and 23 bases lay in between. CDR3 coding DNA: TGTGCCAGCAGGCATTATTTTAGCGGCCGACAGGATAATTCACCCCTCCACTTT. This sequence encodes CASRHYFSGRQDNSPLHF.

CDR3 nucleotide sequence: TGCAGCGCCGACCCCGAATCTTACAGGGGGCGGTTTGAGCAGTTCTTC. Translating it yields CSADPESYRGRFEQFF. The chain carries TRBV29-1 and TRBJ2-1, with TRBD1 matching 9 bases. From germline, CDR1 is SQVTM and CDR2 ANQGSEA. The CDR3 spans 16 residues. J lost 9 bases, V lost 7 bases, and 19 bases had no gene match.

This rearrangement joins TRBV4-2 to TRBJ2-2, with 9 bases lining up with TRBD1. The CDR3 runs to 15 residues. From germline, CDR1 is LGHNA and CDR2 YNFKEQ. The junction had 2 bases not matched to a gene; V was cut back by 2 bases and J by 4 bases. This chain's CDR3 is CASSQWTGATGELFF. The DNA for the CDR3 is TGTGCCAGCAGCCAATGGACAGGGGCCACCGGGGAGCTGTTTTTT.

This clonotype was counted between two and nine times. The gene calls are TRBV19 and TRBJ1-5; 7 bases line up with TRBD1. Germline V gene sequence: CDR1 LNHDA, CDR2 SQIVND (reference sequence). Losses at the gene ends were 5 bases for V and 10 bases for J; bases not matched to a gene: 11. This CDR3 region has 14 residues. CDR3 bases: TGTGCCAGTAGTTGGGACAGCCGCCCTACTCCCCAGCATTTT. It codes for CASSWDSRPTPQHF.

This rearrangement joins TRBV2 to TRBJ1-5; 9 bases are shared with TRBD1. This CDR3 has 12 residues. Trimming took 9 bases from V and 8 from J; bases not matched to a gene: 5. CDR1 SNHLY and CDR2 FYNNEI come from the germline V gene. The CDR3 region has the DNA TGTGCCAGTCGGACAGGGGCAGAGCCCCAGCATTTT. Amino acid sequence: CASRTGAEPQHF. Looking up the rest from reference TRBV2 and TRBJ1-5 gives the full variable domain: EPEVTQTPSHQVTQMGQEVILRCVPISNHLYFYWYRQILGQKVEFLVSFYNNEISEKSEIFDDQFSVERPDGSNFTLKIRSTKLEDSAMYFCASRTGAEPQHFGDGTRLSIL.

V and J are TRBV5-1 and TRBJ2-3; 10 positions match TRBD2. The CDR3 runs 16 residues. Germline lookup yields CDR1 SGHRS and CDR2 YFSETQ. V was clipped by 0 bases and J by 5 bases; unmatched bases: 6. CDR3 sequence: CASSLVLAGEGDTQYF. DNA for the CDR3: TGCGCCAGCAGCTTGGTCCTAGCGGGAGAGGGAGATACGCAGTATTTT.

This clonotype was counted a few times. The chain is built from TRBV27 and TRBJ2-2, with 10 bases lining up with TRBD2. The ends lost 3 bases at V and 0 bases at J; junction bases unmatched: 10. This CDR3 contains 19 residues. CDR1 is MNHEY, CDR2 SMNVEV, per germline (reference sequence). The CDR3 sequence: CASSFRGPGLAANTGELFF. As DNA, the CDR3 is TGTGCCAGCAGTTTCAGGGGACCCGGACTAGCGGCGAACACCGGGGAGCTGTTTTTT.

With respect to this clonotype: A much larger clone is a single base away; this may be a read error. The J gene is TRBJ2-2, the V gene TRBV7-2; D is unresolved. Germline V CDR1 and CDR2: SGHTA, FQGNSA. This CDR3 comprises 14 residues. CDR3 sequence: CASSLDRATEELFF. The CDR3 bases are TGTGCCAGCAGCTTAGACCGGGCCACCGAGGAGCTGTTTTTT.

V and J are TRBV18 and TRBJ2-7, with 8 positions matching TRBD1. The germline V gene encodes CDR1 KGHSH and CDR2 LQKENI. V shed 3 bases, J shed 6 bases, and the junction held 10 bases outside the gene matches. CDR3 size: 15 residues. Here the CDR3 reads CASSPSQGASLEQYF. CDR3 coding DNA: TGTGCCAGCTCACCCTCGCAGGGGGCATCTCTCGAGCAGTACTTC.

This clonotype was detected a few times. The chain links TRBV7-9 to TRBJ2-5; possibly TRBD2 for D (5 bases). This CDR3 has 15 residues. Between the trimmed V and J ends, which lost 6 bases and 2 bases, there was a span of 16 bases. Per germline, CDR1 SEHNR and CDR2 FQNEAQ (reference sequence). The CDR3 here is CASSQGQEVQETQYF. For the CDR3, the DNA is TGTGCCAGCAGTCAAGGGCAGGAGGTGCAAGAGACCCAGTACTTC.

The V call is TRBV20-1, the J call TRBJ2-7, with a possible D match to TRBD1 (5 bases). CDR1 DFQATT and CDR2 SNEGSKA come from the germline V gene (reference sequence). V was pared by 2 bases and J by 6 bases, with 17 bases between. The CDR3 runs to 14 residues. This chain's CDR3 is CSARNWQGVREQYF. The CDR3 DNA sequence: TGCAGTGCTAGAAATTGGCAGGGTGTACGCGAGCAGTACTTC.

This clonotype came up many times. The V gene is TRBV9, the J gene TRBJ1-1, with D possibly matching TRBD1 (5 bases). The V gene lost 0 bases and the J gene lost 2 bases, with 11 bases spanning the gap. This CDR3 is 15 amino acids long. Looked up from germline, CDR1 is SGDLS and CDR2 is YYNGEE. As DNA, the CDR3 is TGTGCCAGCAGCGTAGTGGGGGAAGCAAACACTGAAGCTTTCTTT. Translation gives CASSVVGEANTEAFF.

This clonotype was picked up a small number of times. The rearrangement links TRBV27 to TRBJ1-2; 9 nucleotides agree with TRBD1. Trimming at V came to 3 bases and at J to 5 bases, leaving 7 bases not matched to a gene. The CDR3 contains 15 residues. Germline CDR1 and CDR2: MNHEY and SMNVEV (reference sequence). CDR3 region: CASSFRDRERYGYTF. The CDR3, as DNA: TGTGCCAGCAGTTTCCGGGACAGGGAGCGGTATGGCTACACCTTC.

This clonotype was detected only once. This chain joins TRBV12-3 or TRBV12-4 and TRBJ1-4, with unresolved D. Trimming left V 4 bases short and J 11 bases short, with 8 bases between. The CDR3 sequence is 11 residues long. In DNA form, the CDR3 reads TGTGCCAGCAGTTGGGGAAGGAAACTGTTTTTT. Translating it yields CASSWGRKLFF.